A selection of T cell receptor beta chains follows, all from one sample in a study of T cell repertoires in cytomegalovirus infection. What these receptors recognize is not known. MiXCR was run by TCRdb on the reads, yielding one entry per CDR3 protein. The sample lists around 900,000 distinct CDR3 sequences, roughly 31% occurring once. This material consisted of cultured CD8+ T cells from PBMCs, taken from culture after CMV antigen stimulation. All receptors come from a human donor in good health (CMV status not recorded). Some clones in this sample may be carry-over from other donors' samples. The CDR3 runs from the conserved cysteine through the conserved F or W. A D gene is named only where the DNA matches it firmly. A row's size may be missing; if present it is once, few, many or a size class.

CDR3nt: TGTGCCAGTAGTAGACTAGCTCGGGAGCTGTTTTTT
CDR3aa: CASSRLARELFF
abundance: few
v_gene: TRBV19
j_gene: TRBJ2-2
d_gene: TRBD2

CDR3nt: TGTGCCAGCAGTTTCCGCCCGACACAGAACACCGGGGAGCTGTTTTTT
CDR3aa: CASSFRPTQNTGELFF
abundance: few
v_gene: TRBV27
j_gene: TRBJ2-2
d_gene: -

CDR3nt: TGTGCCAGCAGTCCAGGGACTAGCGGGGGACCTAGCACAGATACGCAGTATTTT
CDR3aa: CASSPGTSGGPSTDTQYF
abundance: few
v_gene: TRBV12-3/TRBV12-4
j_gene: TRBJ2-3
d_gene: TRBD2

CDR3nt: TGTGCCAGTACCGGATTAGATGAAGTTTGGGGTGATCAGCCCCAGCATTTT
CDR3aa: CASTGLDEVWGDQPQHF
abundance: few
v_gene: TRBV19
j_gene: TRBJ1-5
d_gene: -

CDR3nt: TGTGCCAGCAGCGTAGGGGGGGCGTCGTATGGCTACACCTTC
CDR3aa: CASSVGGASYGYTF
abundance: few
v_gene: TRBV9
j_gene: TRBJ1-2
d_gene: -

CDR3nt: TGTGCCAGCAGTCGGACAGTGGATCGCGCTAATGAAAAACTGTTTTTT
CDR3aa: CASSRTVDRANEKLFF
abundance: -
v_gene: TRBV27
j_gene: TRBJ1-4
d_gene: -

CDR3nt: TGTGCCAGCAGCGTGTGGGGGGGCGAGTACAATGAGCAGTTCTTC
CDR3aa: CASSVWGGEYNEQFF
abundance: -
v_gene: TRBV7-2
j_gene: TRBJ2-1
d_gene: -

CDR3nt: TGTGCCAGCAGTACCAGGACAGGAAGCTCTGGAAACACCATATATTTT
CDR3aa: CASSTRTGSSGNTIYF
abundance: few
v_gene: TRBV7-9
j_gene: TRBJ1-3
d_gene: TRBD1

CDR3nt: TGTGCCAACAGCTCCAACGGGGCCTACAATGAGCAGTTCTTC
CDR3aa: CANSSNGAYNEQFF
abundance: -
v_gene: TRBV9
j_gene: TRBJ2-1
d_gene: -

CDR3nt: TGTGCCAGCTGGACTTCGGACAGGTTTGCGAATCAGCCCCAGCATTTT
CDR3aa: CASWTSDRFANQPQHF
abundance: few
v_gene: TRBV6-2/TRBV6-3
j_gene: TRBJ1-5
d_gene: TRBD1

CDR3nt: TGTGCCAGCAGTTTATTGAGGAACAGGGACACTGAAGCTTTCTTT
CDR3aa: CASSLLRNRDTEAFF
abundance: -
v_gene: TRBV27
j_gene: TRBJ1-1
d_gene: -

CDR3nt: TGTGCCAGCAGCCCCGGACAGGGGAGTTTTAATGAGCAGTTCTTC
CDR3aa: CASSPGQGSFNEQFF
abundance: few
v_gene: TRBV7-6
j_gene: TRBJ2-1
d_gene: TRBD1

CDR3nt: TGCGCCAGCAGCCAGGCCGGGACAGGGGATCCCTACTATGGCTACACCTTC
CDR3aa: CASSQAGTGDPYYGYTF
abundance: -
v_gene: TRBV4-1
j_gene: TRBJ1-2
d_gene: TRBD1

CDR3nt: TGTGCCAGCAGTTACGCGGACAGGGAACCCCCTGAAGCTTTCTTT
CDR3aa: CASSYADREPPEAFF
abundance: -
v_gene: TRBV6-6
j_gene: TRBJ1-1
d_gene: TRBD1

CDR3nt: TGTGCCAGCAGCCATCTTACCGGGGATCGGGCCTACGAGCAGTACTTC
CDR3aa: CASSHLTGDRAYEQYF
abundance: few
v_gene: TRBV14
j_gene: TRBJ2-7
d_gene: -

CDR3nt: TGTGCCAGCAGCCCAGGGCCGATCTTT
CDR3aa: CASSPGPIF
abundance: once
v_gene: TRBV27
j_gene: TRBJ1-1
d_gene: -

CDR3nt: TGTGCCAGCAGCTTAGGCGGGGGGGCGCGTAATGAGCAGTTCTTC
CDR3aa: CASSLGGGARNEQFF
abundance: -
v_gene: TRBV7-6
j_gene: TRBJ2-1
d_gene: TRBD2

CDR3nt: TGTGCCAGCAGTTTAACTGCAGGAGGGAGTACTGAAGCTTTCTTT
CDR3aa: CASSLTAGGSTEAFF
abundance: -
v_gene: TRBV27
j_gene: TRBJ1-1
d_gene: -

CDR3nt: TGTGCCAGCAGTGTGGAGGTGAAGGGCTACGAGCAGTACTTC
CDR3aa: CASSVEVKGYEQYF
abundance: -
v_gene: TRBV2
j_gene: TRBJ2-7
d_gene: -

CDR3nt: TGTGCCAGCAGTTTTAACGCAGCGAACACTGAAGCTTTCTTT
CDR3aa: CASSFNAANTEAFF
abundance: many
v_gene: TRBV12-3/TRBV12-4
j_gene: TRBJ1-1
d_gene: -

CDR3nt: TGTGCCAGCAGCTTTAACAGGGAAAGCTCTGGAAACACCATATATTTT
CDR3aa: CASSFNRESSGNTIYF
abundance: few
v_gene: TRBV7-9
j_gene: TRBJ1-3
d_gene: -

CDR3nt: TGTGCCCACCTGGCTGGGGCCAACGTCCTGACTTTC
CDR3aa: CAHLAGANVLTF
abundance: few
v_gene: TRBV12-3/TRBV12-4
j_gene: TRBJ2-6
d_gene: -

CDR3nt: TGTGCCACCAGCGAAAGGGTAGAGCAGTTCTTC
CDR3aa: CATSERVEQFF
abundance: -
v_gene: TRBV15
j_gene: TRBJ2-1
d_gene: -

CDR3nt: TGTGCCAGCAGCCAGGGGGCTGGAAACACCATATATTTT
CDR3aa: CASSQGAGNTIYF
abundance: -
v_gene: TRBV7-6
j_gene: TRBJ1-3
d_gene: TRBD1

CDR3nt: TGTGCCAGCAGGAGACCGGGACAGGGGAACACCGGGGAGCTGTTTTTT
CDR3aa: CASRRPGQGNTGELFF
abundance: -
v_gene: TRBV28
j_gene: TRBJ2-2
d_gene: TRBD1

CDR3nt: TGTGCCAGCAGTCGCTCGGGGGGCTATGGCTACACCTTC
CDR3aa: CASSRSGGYGYTF
abundance: -
v_gene: TRBV27
j_gene: TRBJ1-2
d_gene: -

CDR3nt: TGTGCCAGCAGCTTAGCCCAGGGGGGAGGATACAATGAGCAGTTCTTC
CDR3aa: CASSLAQGGGYNEQFF
abundance: many
v_gene: TRBV7-8
j_gene: TRBJ2-1
d_gene: -

CDR3nt: TGTGCCACCAGCTCAGGGGCTAGCTACGAGCAGTACTTC
CDR3aa: CATSSGASYEQYF
abundance: few
v_gene: TRBV15
j_gene: TRBJ2-7
d_gene: -

CDR3nt: TGTGCCAGCACCTACACTGGGGGGCCCAGGGGTGAGCAGTTCTTC
CDR3aa: CASTYTGGPRGEQFF
abundance: -
v_gene: TRBV6-5
j_gene: TRBJ2-1
d_gene: -

CDR3nt: TGCGCCAGCAGCACAAACCCCGCACCGAACACTGAAGCTTTCTTT
CDR3aa: CASSTNPAPNTEAFF
abundance: -
v_gene: TRBV10-2
j_gene: TRBJ1-1
d_gene: -

CDR3nt: TGTGCCAGCGGCTGGACCGAAACACGAGAGCAGTTCTTC
CDR3aa: CASGWTETREQFF
abundance: many
v_gene: TRBV7-9
j_gene: TRBJ2-1
d_gene: -

CDR3nt: TGTGCCACCAGCGGTCGGGACGACCTCGAGCAGTACTTC
CDR3aa: CATSGRDDLEQYF
abundance: few
v_gene: TRBV15
j_gene: TRBJ2-7
d_gene: -

CDR3nt: TGTGCCAGCAGTGTCGGGACTTCGTATAATTCACCCCTCCACTTT
CDR3aa: CASSVGTSYNSPLHF
abundance: -
v_gene: TRBV6-4
j_gene: TRBJ1-6
d_gene: -

CDR3nt: TGTGCCAGTAGTATGTGGACAGGGAGCTATGGCTACACCTTC
CDR3aa: CASSMWTGSYGYTF
abundance: few
v_gene: TRBV19
j_gene: TRBJ1-2
d_gene: TRBD1

CDR3nt: TGTGCCATCAGTGCTTACCTCGGGACAGGGGCCGCGGATTCACCCCTCCACTTT
CDR3aa: CAISAYLGTGAADSPLHF
abundance: -
v_gene: TRBV10-3
j_gene: TRBJ1-6
d_gene: TRBD1

CDR3nt: TGTGCCAGCAGCATAGCCGGGACTAGCGGGTACAGCGAGCAGTACTTC
CDR3aa: CASSIAGTSGYSEQYF
abundance: -
v_gene: TRBV7-4
j_gene: TRBJ2-7
d_gene: TRBD2